This note documents a single T cell receptor (beta chain) sequence. This clonotype appeared a few times. Its antigen is not yet known. There are no base qualities to consult, and no much larger clone falls within one base. V loses 2 bases of germline sequence and J loses 8 bases, and the interval between the two ends is 12 bases. From the cysteine through the phenylalanine, the CDR3 covers 13 amino acids. Left in the record is the CDR3 DNA by itself, 39 bases read in frame from the first base. Per the germline V gene, MNHEY is the CDR1 and SVGAGI is the CDR2. This sample was included in a study of blood T cells in healthy people across ages (dated by TCRdb to the mid-2010s). With regard to the full study: Template switching captured roughly one uniquely barcoded TCR beta cDNA molecule per two T cells in model experiments. To avoid experimental bias, donors of different ages were spread randomly across the sequencing lanes. The donors were divided into four age groups: young (average around 15 years), middle-aged (about 40), aged (under 70) and long-lived (82). Age-related changes in TCR beta repertoire diversity were measured in the study by deep sequencing normalized with unique cDNA molecular identifiers. Two additional independent replicas of 1 million unique cDNA reads from the same blood draw were analyzed for two donors (one aged 18 to 30 and one aged 80 or older).

The 39 donors, aged roughly 6 to 95 years, were systemically healthy Caucasian individuals from Russia. Roughly 10 milliliters of peripheral blood were drawn from each donor into EDTA-treated Vacutainer tubes. Ficoll-Paque density-gradient centrifugation was used to isolate PBMCs, with at least 7 million per sample. Total RNA, at least 5 micrograms per sample, was extracted from PBMCs with Trizol reagent. For every donor, flow cytometry on a PBMC aliquot measured the percentage of naive CD45RAhigh/CD27high T cells. The library was prepared using 5' RACE. This sample was sequenced with an Illumina HiSeq 2500. The second PCR ran for about 6 to 12 cycles and used a J-beta primer mix along with a sample-barcoded 5' primer. Each TCR beta cDNA molecule received a unique molecular identifier from a template-switch 5' adaptor carrying 12 random nucleotides. At least 2.5 million CDR3-containing paired-end reads were obtained from each sample. First-strand cDNA was synthesized from all RNA with the Mint cDNA synthesis kit, primed by a TRBC-specific oligonucleotide. Following uracil-DNA glycosylase treatment, a first 18-cycle PCR with universal primers M1SS and BC2_uni_R was performed on all cDNA. On the study's bioinformatics: Normalization of each sample was performed by random selection of 1 million high-quality reads, each carrying a distinct molecular identifier. Reads sharing molecular identifiers were discarded rather than binned into consensus sequences. CDR3 identification, clonotype clustering and error correction used MiTCR with a Q25 quality threshold and the strictest error-elimination algorithm. A nonparametric unseen species model with Euler transformation was used to estimate lower-bound total TCR beta diversity. TCRdb took the public reads, trimmed them with fastp at Q25, ran MiXCR for clone calling and kept in-frame beta chains. One record per CDR3 amino acid sequence lists the most common genes and DNA. TCRdb's processing, not the study's, gives the V and J calls here. The sample profile shows roughly 1.5 million distinct CDR3 sequences; about 45% of them were found once. Approximately 4% of the sample belongs to the ten largest clones.

Here is what the overall study found, with its caveats: Compared with the aged group, more naive CD4+ T cells, fewer expanded clones and increased TCR diversity were shown by the long-lived group, suggesting age selection. As age increased, observed TCR beta diversity per million T cells dropped in a roughly linear way, and a significant reduction was already evident by age about 40. A strong correlation was found between observed TCR beta diversity and the percentage of naive T cells measured by flow cytometry. Estimates of total diversity from one million sequenced T cells were regarded as lower bounds and underestimates. Donor CMV infection status was unknown, potentially confounding age-related changes in expanded clonotypes. Bulk unsorted PBMC profiling prevented conclusive comparison of naive and antigen-experienced compartments.

Input material: blood. The sequence came from a woman aged 18-29 years in good health. The receptor chain draws on TRBV6-5 and TRBJ1-2; the D gene lacks a confident call. The CDR3 protein is CASSYGDMWGYTF. The nucleotides are TGTGCCAGCAGTTACGGGGATATGTGGGGCTACACCTTC.